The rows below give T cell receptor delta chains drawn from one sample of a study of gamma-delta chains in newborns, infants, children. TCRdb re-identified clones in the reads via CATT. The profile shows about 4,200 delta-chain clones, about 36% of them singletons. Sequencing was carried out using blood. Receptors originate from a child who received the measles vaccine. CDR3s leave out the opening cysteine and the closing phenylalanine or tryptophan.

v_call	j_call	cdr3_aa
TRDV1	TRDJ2	ALGPPSYPTIPRGRTAQLF
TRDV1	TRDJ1	ALGDPRLPLYWAYTDKLI
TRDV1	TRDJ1	ALEETGILRPGDTIIFDKLI
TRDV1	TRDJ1	ALGELEVNNGVYTPDTDKLI
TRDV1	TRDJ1	ALGAKGTGSGYHTGGSYTDKLI
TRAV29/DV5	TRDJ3	AASALLGDIGSWDTRQMF
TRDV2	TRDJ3	ACNYRGIFSSWDTRQMF
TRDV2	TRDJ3	ACDTLGDKQSSWDTLQMF
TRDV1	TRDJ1	ALGELKHSGHYTDKLI
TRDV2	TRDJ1	ACDTGKYWGSQDKLI
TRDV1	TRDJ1	ALGELGVLGLTDKLI
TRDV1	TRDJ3	ALGELTSPYWGIRDLTSWDTRQMF
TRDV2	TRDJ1	AFRDPGGTDKLISGKGTRVTVEPSKVGPDKLI
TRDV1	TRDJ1	ALGASGYWGITGVYTDKLI
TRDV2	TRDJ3	ACDTSWGIPPSSWDTRQMF
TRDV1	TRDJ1	ALGGNWASLGGLNTDKLI
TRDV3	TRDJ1	AYRGYGPYTDKLI
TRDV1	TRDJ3	ALGERERGIRVVSSWDTRQMF
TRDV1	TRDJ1	ALGVRLPRTGGPYTDKLI
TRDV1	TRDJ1	ALGEYWGILCTDKLI
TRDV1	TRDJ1	ALGALADDDKLI
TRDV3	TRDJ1	AFEPPAAGGYGGIGSGGKLI
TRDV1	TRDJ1	ALGELGGYWVYPANTDKLI
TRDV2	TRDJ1	ACDTEKLYWGRPYATDKLI
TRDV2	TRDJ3	ACDILGDTRRDTLHMF
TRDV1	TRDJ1	ALGALLLRGLGDIDDKLI
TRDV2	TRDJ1	ACDTVGAHKLI
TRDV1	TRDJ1	ALGTQGFFLSTGAIQPDKLI
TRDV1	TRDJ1	ALGELVFGPSYAFRAPILATDKLI
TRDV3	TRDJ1	AFLNPWWGAERYKLI
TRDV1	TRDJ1	ALGERGLLTPYWGTTDKLI
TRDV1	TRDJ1	ALGTHILIKLWGDTSDKLI
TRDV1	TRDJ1	ALGELPIRGAYTDKLI
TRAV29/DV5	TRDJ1	AASAVLPPHPTDKLI
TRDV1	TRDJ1	ALGELPGSTDKLI
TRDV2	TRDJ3	ACDRAGGESWDTRQMF
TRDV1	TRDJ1	ALGSPSKGGYATDKLI
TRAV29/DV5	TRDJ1	AASPGIRRYTDKLI
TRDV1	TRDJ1	ALGERAFLRHWGSYTDKLI
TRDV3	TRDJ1	AFHRGTGGYTDKLI
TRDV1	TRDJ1	ALGEAHKTLPRPTGALTDKLI
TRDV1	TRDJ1	ALGESSIPRYTDKLI
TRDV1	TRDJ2	ALGGLTAQLF
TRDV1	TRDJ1	ALGVPPRDFLRYWGSDKLI
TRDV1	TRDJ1	ALGELSPNGGYTDKLI
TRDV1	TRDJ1	ALGVTSPWNDKLI
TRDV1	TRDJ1	ALGDRFSWITGGEHLYTDKLI
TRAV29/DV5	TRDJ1	AASASYFIRPRYTDKLI
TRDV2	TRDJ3	ACDTGGYYSWDTRQMF
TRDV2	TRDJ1	ACDSTGDLNTDKLI
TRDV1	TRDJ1	ALGEHLPDWGRYPHTDKLI
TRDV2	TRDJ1	ACDWTYLLAIPSKLI
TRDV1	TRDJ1	ALGELVFPSGHWGKYTDELI
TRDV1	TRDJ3	ALGQRGAKSGSWDTRQMF
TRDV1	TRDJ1	ALGDPWKLI
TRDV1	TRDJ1	ALGALDRGYTDKLI
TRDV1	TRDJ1	ALGESGPSPLGDTEGADKLI